This entry lists 8 T cell receptor beta chains sequenced from one sample in a study of blood T cell repertoires in COVID-19. Only in-frame clones appear in the TCRdb table, and some are missing; sequencing was by immunoSEQ multiplex PCR. The sample lists 350,000 to 450,000 clones; roughly 86% were seen once. Sequenced input: PBMCs or T cells enriched from blood (not recorded which). All receptors derive from a man between 35 and 55 years old in a cohort exposed to, infected with or recovered from COVID-19 (not recorded which).

This clone was seen only once. This chain connects TRBV28 to TRBJ1-1; 8 nucleotides align to TRBD1. Germline CDR1 and CDR2: MDHEN and SYDVKM. The J segment lost 4 bases and the V segment lost 1 base, leaving 5 bases of the junction unmatched. CDR3 length: 15 amino acids. Written as DNA, the CDR3 is TGTGCCAGCAGTTTATCTTCAGGGGGCAGCACTGAAGCTTTCTTT. Amino acids: CASSLSSGGSTEAFF.

The rearrangement uses TRBV7-9 and TRBJ1-2; TRBD1 is a possible D gene (6 bases). V lost 8 bases and J lost 2, with 18 bases in between. The germline V gene encodes CDR1 SEHNR and CDR2 FQNEAQ (reference sequence). The CDR3 is 15 amino acids. CDR3 sequence reads: CASGGGSRVNYGYTF. DNA for the CDR3: TGTGCCAGCGGGGGCGGATCTAGGGTGAACTATGGCTACACCTTC.

The genes are TRBV6-5 and TRBJ1-6; D is uncertain. Trimming left V 6 bases short and J 6 bases short, with 15 bases between. Germline V gives CDR1 MNHEY, CDR2 SVGAGI. The CDR3 is 15 amino acids. The CDR3 loop is CASRREGLGNSPLHF. The CDR3 region has the DNA TGTGCCAGCAGGCGTGAGGGTCTGGGTAATTCACCCCTCCACTTT.

The chain employs TRBV6-5 and TRBJ2-7; 14 bases fit TRBD2. The CDR3 length is 16 residues. Per the germline V gene, CDR1 is MNHEY and CDR2 is SVGAGI. J lost 6 bases, V lost 0 bases, and 4 bases had no gene match. The CDR3 DNA reads TGTGCCAGCAGTTACTCGGGACTAGCGGGAGTATCCGAGCAGTACTTC. It specifies CASSYSGLAGVSEQYF.

CDR3 in amino acids: CASNNPRIEQYF. CDR3 sequence (DNA): TGTGCCAGCAACAACCCCAGGATTGAGCAGTACTTC. V usage is TRBV28 and J usage is TRBJ2-7, with no clear D. The V end lost 7 bases, the J end lost 7 bases, and 14 bases lay between the germline ends. Looked up from germline, CDR1 is MDHEN and CDR2 is SYDVKM. CDR3 length: 12 residues.

The V gene is TRBV5-1, the J gene TRBJ1-1; D might be TRBD1 (6 bases). V lost 6 bases and J 0 bases, leaving 12 bases between the germline ends. Germline V gene lookup returns CDR1 SGHRS and CDR2 YFSETQ. The CDR3 consists of 14 residues. In DNA form, the CDR3 reads TGCGCCAGCACAGCGGACAGCATGAACACTGAAGCTTTCTTT. This translates into CASTADSMNTEAFF.

In nucleotides, the CDR3 is TGTGCCAGCAGCCACAGGGGGATAGCGGGAGCCACCGGGGAGCTGTTTTTT. This translates into CASSHRGIAGATGELFF. The gene calls are TRBV7-2 and TRBJ2-2; possibly TRBD2 for D (9 bases). The CDR3 is 17 amino acids. Trimming left V 5 bases short and J 4 bases short, with 20 bases between. CDR1 is SGHTA, CDR2 FQGNSA, per germline.

This clone was seen more than once but under ten times. At the DNA level, this CDR3 is encoded by other sequences in the same sample as well. The gene calls are TRBV28 and TRBJ1-5; D is perhaps TRBD1 (6 bases). This CDR3 spans 14 amino acids. Looked up from germline, CDR1 is MDHEN and CDR2 is SYDVKM. V was trimmed by 2 bases and J by 4 bases, leaving 9 bases between them. CDR3 coding DNA: TGTGCCAGCAGTTTAGGACAGTCTAATCAGCCCCAGCATTTT. This translates into CASSLGQSNQPQHF.